This T cell receptor (beta chain) was documented in a study of T cells in Graves' hyperthyroidism and ophthalmopathy. With 3 bases removed from V and 4 bases from J, the gap between germline ends came to 9 bases. The CDR3 sequence is 12 residues long. Germline CDR1 DFQATT, CDR2 SNEGSKA (reference sequence). Amplified TCR beta CDR3 regions derived from RNA transcripts. The study used the HTBI primer set for a first-round RT-PCR of the TCR CDR3. TCRdb processed the multiplex PCR reads anew with MiXCR; each CDR3 protein has one entry. The sample records more than 600,000 distinct CDR3 sequences, about a sixth being singletons. This clonotype was seen only a few times.

Material for sequencing was blood. The receptor was derived from a man between 18 and 29 years old with Graves' hyperthyroidism. J is TRBJ1-2 and V is TRBV20-1; D call uncertain. The DNA for the CDR3 is TGCAGTGCTAGGGATAGAACCTATGGCTACACCTTC. Translated: CSARDRTYGYTF.